This is a list of T cell receptor beta chains from one sample in a study of cytomegalovirus exposure and HLA in healthy donors. The repertoire was sequenced with immunoSEQ multiplex PCR; TCRdb's copy has only in-frame clones and lacks some. Found here are over 90,000 clones, approximately 79% of them singletons; the top ten hold roughly 4%. Material: PBMCs. These TCRs come from a man aged 45-65 years in good health and CMV-seropositive. The CDR3 runs from the conserved cysteine through the conserved F or W. D genes are given only for firm matches. A row's size may be missing; if present it is once, few, many or a size class.

TRBV21-1,TRBJ2-5,13,NA,NA,CARIHTAQETQYF,TGTGCCAGGATCCACACAGCCCAAGAGACCCAGTACTTC
TRBV7-2,TRBJ2-5,15,NA,NA,CASSYRRTIQETQYF,TGTGCCAGCAGCTACCGGAGAACGATCCAAGAGACCCAGTACTTC
TRBV25-1,TRBJ2-5,14,NA,NA,CASSLTAARETQYF,TGTGCCAGCAGTTTGACAGCTGCTAGAGAGACCCAGTACTTC
TRBV30,TRBJ2-7,16,TRBD2,NA,CALGTSGRNNGYEQYF,TGTGCCTTAGGGACTAGCGGGAGGAACAACGGGTACGAGCAGTACTTC
TRBV7-3,TRBJ2-3,16,NA,NA,CASSPAGGMHTDTQYF,TGTGCCAGCAGCCCCGCGGGCGGGATGCACACAGATACGCAGTATTTT
TRBV7-3,TRBJ2-3,19,TRBD2,few,CASSLLPGLAGGRPDTQYF,TGTGCCAGCAGCTTATTGCCGGGACTAGCGGGAGGTCGTCCAGATACGCAGTATTTT
TRBV27,TRBJ2-2,17,TRBD2,once,CASSLPMSGKVTGELFF,TGTGCCAGCAGTTTACCGATGAGCGGGAAGGTCACCGGGGAGCTGTTTTTT
TRBV5-4,TRBJ2-5,15,TRBD2,few,CASRRSGSRGETQYF,TGTGCCAGCAGACGTAGCGGGAGCAGGGGTGAGACCCAGTACTTC
TRBV12-5,TRBJ2-7,14,NA,NA,CASGCRRDSYEQYF,TGTGCTAGTGGTTGCAGGCGGGATTCCTACGAGCAGTACTTC
TRBV21-1,TRBJ2-6,18,NA,NA,CASSKRQTGSSGANVLTF,TGTGCCAGCAGCAAAAGGCAAACAGGGAGCTCTGGGGCCAACGTCCTGACTTTC
TRBV11-2,TRBJ2-3,17,NA,few,CASSTPLGIRSTDTQYF,TGTGCCAGCAGCACCCCCCTCGGGATTCGAAGCACAGATACGCAGTATTTT
TRBV5-5,TRBJ2-1,15,TRBD1,NA,CASRTGQGNYNEQFF,TGTGCCAGCAGGACGGGACAGGGAAACTACAATGAGCAGTTCTTC
TRBV25-1,TRBJ2-7,15,TRBD2,NA,CASSNGLAGSYEQYF,TGTGCCAGCAGTAACGGACTAGCGGGGTCCTACGAGCAGTACTTC
TRBV7-6,TRBJ2-7,15,TRBD1,once,CASSLRTGADYEQYF,TGTGCCAGCAGCTTACGAACAGGGGCGGACTACGAGCAGTACTTC
TRBV7-8,TRBJ2-6,17,TRBD1,NA,CASRSGTDYSGANVLAF,TGTGCCAGCAGATCCGGGACAGACTATTCTGGGGCCAACGTCCTGGCTTTC
TRBV10-3,TRBJ2-7,13,TRBD1,NA,CAITPDRIYEQYF,TGTGCCATCACCCCGGACAGGATATACGAGCAGTACTTC
TRBV7-2,TRBJ2-5,14,TRBD2,NA,CASSLGLDRETQYF,TGTGCCAGCAGCCTGGGACTAGATAGGGAGACCCAGTACTTC
TRBV5-6,TRBJ1-5,14,NA,NA,CASNNGGSNQPQHF,TGTGCCAGCAACAACGGCGGTAGCAATCAGCCCCAGCATTTT
TRBV7-3,TRBJ2-5,16,NA,NA,CASSPPRSDTSRTQYF,TGTGCCAGCAGCCCACCCCGATCGGACACCTCCAGGACCCAGTACTTC
TRBV28,TRBJ2-5,15,NA,once,CASSYPQGKGETQYF,TGTGCCAGCAGTTACCCGCAGGGTAAAGGAGAGACCCAGTACTTC
TRBV5-5,TRBJ2-3,17,TRBD1,few,CASSSLTGTGGTDTQYF,TGTGCCAGCAGCTCCCTCACCGGGACAGGGGGCACAGATACGCAGTATTTT
TRBV7-9,TRBJ2-3,13,TRBD1,NA,CASSLDRADTQYF,TGTGCCAGCAGTCTGGACAGGGCAGATACGCAGTATTTT